A single sample gave rise to the 19 T cell receptor beta chains below, sequenced in a study of vaccination effects on CD4 cells after COVID-19. No antigen has been assigned to these receptors. Culture proceeded for approximately 10 days, and CD4+ T cells were then isolated. Assay: immunoSEQ multiplex PCR; the TCRdb copy retains only in-frame clones and omits some. The data show tens of thousands of clones, 60% to 85% seen once. The sequences come from CD4+ T cells from PBMCs cultured without peptide, collected before COVID-19 vaccination. All receptors derive from a human donor who had a prior SARS-CoV-2 infection.

V gene TRBV2 combines with J gene TRBJ2-2; the D call may be TRBD1 or TRBD2 (6 bases each). The CDR3 covers 14 residues. Trimming took off 0 bases at V and 6 bases at J, with 8 bases between the two ends. The germline V gene has CDR1 SNHLY and CDR2 FYNNEI. The CDR3 sequence is CASSEARGPGELFF. CDR3 in DNA: TGTGCCAGCAGTGAAGCCCGGGGGCCCGGGGAGCTGTTTTTT.

This clone was seen more than once but under ten times. The chain is built from TRBV2 and TRBJ2-1; D remains unclear. V gave up 9 bases and J gave up 5 bases, with 14 bases separating them. The CDR3 contains 13 residues. Germline loops: CDR1 SNHLY, CDR2 FYNNEI. The CDR3 bases are TGTGCCAGTAGAAGAGACCAAGACAATGAGCAGTTCTTC. Protein sequence: CASRRDQDNEQFF.

The J gene is TRBJ2-5, the V gene TRBV29-1; no reliable D call. The length of the CDR3 is 13 residues. CDR1 SQVTM and CDR2 ANQGSEA come from the germline V gene. V was clipped by 4 bases and J by 2 bases, with 11 bases between them. The CDR3 reads CSVVRWQQETQYF. The CDR3, as DNA: TGCAGCGTTGTACGGTGGCAGCAAGAGACCCAGTACTTC.

The rearrangement uses TRBV20-1 and TRBJ2-7; no definite D call. Germline V gene data show CDR1 as DFQATT and CDR2 as SNEGSKA (reference sequence). The CDR3 is made up of 10 amino acids. V shed 3 bases and J shed 6 bases, with 6 bases lying between them. The CDR3 loop is CSASRSEQYF. The CDR3 nucleotides are TGCAGTGCTAGTCGGTCCGAGCAGTACTTC.

The V and J genes are TRBV18 and TRBJ2-1, with 7 nucleotides matching TRBD1. The ends lost 6 bases at V and 0 bases at J; junction bases unmatched: 5. CDR1 is KGHSH, CDR2 LQKENI, per germline. This CDR3 is 15 amino acids long. The CDR3 spells CASSQGQSSYNEQFF. CDR3 in DNA: TGTGCCAGCTCGCAGGGACAGAGCTCCTACAATGAGCAGTTCTTC.

The CDR3 is CASSPRLAGPYNEQFF. The CDR3, as DNA: TGTGCCAGCAGCCCCCGGCTAGCGGGGCCCTACAATGAGCAGTTCTTC. V and J are TRBV7-9 and TRBJ2-1, with 9 bases matching TRBD2. The CDR3 is made up of 16 amino acids. Germline CDR1 and CDR2: SEHNR and FQNEAQ (reference sequence). With V trimmed by 5 bases and J by 2 bases, 7 bases remained unmatched.

The chain uses TRBV9 and TRBJ2-1; the match to TRBD1 covers 7 bases. This CDR3 comprises 15 residues. Germline values: CDR1 SGDLS, CDR2 YYNGEE. J gave up 0 bases and V 5 bases, and 5 bases lay outside the gene matches. CDR3: CASSLGGRSYNEQFF. The CDR3 nucleotides read TGTGCCAGCAGTCTAGGGGGCCGCTCCTACAATGAGCAGTTCTTC.

The CDR3: CATSDLGGSPTGELFF. In DNA form, the CDR3 reads TGTGCCACCAGTGATTTAGGCGGGAGTCCCACCGGGGAGCTGTTTTTT. The rearrangement joins TRBV24-1 to TRBJ2-2; TRBD2 aligns across 7 bases. CDR3 length: 16 amino acids. Germline loops: CDR1 KGHDR, CDR2 SFDVKD. Germline trimming cut 1 base from V and 4 bases from J; bases unmatched to any gene: 5.

This chain joins TRBV21-1 and TRBJ1-5; the table's D call TRBD1 went unverified against the DNA. TRBV21-1 is recorded as a pseudogene. The CDR3 totals 16 residues. The CDR3 protein is CASANTQGGCNQPQHF. The CDR3, as DNA: TGTGCCAGCGCCAATACTCAGGGGGGATGCAATCAGCCCCAGCATTTT.

The J gene is TRBJ2-3, the V gene TRBV11-3, with D tentatively TRBD2 (5 bases). V lost 5 bases and J 8 bases, leaving 14 bases between the germline ends. Germline V CDR1 and CDR2: SGHNT, YENEEA. CDR3 length: 13 residues. Written as DNA, the CDR3 is TGTGCCAGCAGCCTCTCCATTCGGGGTACGCAGTATTTT. Translated, it gives CASSLSIRGTQYF.

This CDR3 is CASSREGWTSGTADTQYF. In nucleotides, the CDR3 is TGTGCCAGCAGCCGGGAGGGTTGGACTAGCGGGACGGCAGATACGCAGTATTTT. The chain joins TRBV5-4 to TRBJ2-3; 12 positions match TRBD2. Germline CDR1 SGHNT, CDR2 YYREEE (reference sequence). The CDR3 is 18 amino acids. The J segment lost 4 bases and the V segment lost 4 bases, leaving 13 bases of the junction unmatched.

This chain joins TRBV28 and TRBJ2-2; the D call may be TRBD1 or TRBD2 (5 bases each). Germline assignment: CDR1 MDHEN and CDR2 SYDVKM. Trimming removed 5 bases from V and 1 base from J, with 11 bases in between. This CDR3 has 15 residues. The CDR3 sequence is CASSTTGRNTGELFF. The CDR3, as DNA: TGTGCCAGCAGTACCACGGGACGGAACACCGGGGAGCTGTTTTTT.

The chain carries TRBV4-3 and TRBJ1-5; 8 nucleotides align to TRBD1. Germline-derived CDR1 and CDR2 are LGHNA and YSLEER. The CDR3 sequence is 16 residues long. The J segment lost 7 bases and the V segment lost 0 bases, leaving 8 bases of the junction unmatched. The CDR3 sequence: CASSQEFGQGRQPQHF. The CDR3 DNA follows: TGCGCCAGCAGCCAAGAATTCGGACAGGGAAGACAGCCCCAGCATTTT.

The gene calls are TRBV7-2 and TRBJ2-4; D not resolved. This CDR3 comprises 16 residues. Trimming removed 1 base from V and 2 bases from J, with 12 bases in between. Per the germline V gene, CDR1 is SGHTA and CDR2 is FQGNSA. The CDR3 is CASSLVSVSPKNIQYF. CDR3 coding DNA: TGTGCCAGCAGCTTAGTTTCAGTCAGCCCCAAAAACATTCAGTACTTC.

This chain uses TRBV9 with TRBJ2-3, with 10 nucleotides matching TRBD2. Per germline, CDR1 SGDLS and CDR2 YYNGEE. The trim removed 4 bases at V and 4 bases at J, leaving 15 bases unmatched. This CDR3 region has 18 residues. CDR3 bases: TGTGCCAGCAGCAGGGAGGGCCGGCTAGCGGGGGTGTCAGATACGCAGTATTTT. As protein: CASSREGRLAGVSDTQYF.

CDR3 protein: CASSFGVGYGYTF. CDR3 nucleotide sequence: TGTGCCAGCAGTTTTGGGGTTGGCTATGGCTACACCTTC. V usage is TRBV27 and J usage is TRBJ1-2; D uncertain. The CDR3 is 13 residues long. Per the germline V gene, CDR1 is MNHEY and CDR2 is SMNVEV (reference sequence). Trimming pared 3 bases from V and 4 bases from J, leaving 9 bases between.

Comment on this clone: An end of the junction differs from the germline gene, which may be a read error. The V and J genes are TRBV4-2 and TRBJ2-1, with 8 bases lining up with TRBD2. Germline CDR1 reads LGHNA; CDR2 reads YNFKEQ. The CDR3 is 15 residues long. CDR3 in DNA: TGTGCCAGCACCCAACCGGGCGGGGGGCCCAATGAGCAGTTCTTC. Protein product: CASTQPGGGPNEQFF.

This chain joins TRBV27 and TRBJ2-5; TRBD2 matches at 14 bases. The CDR3 contains 15 residues. Germline assignment: CDR1 MNHEY and CDR2 SMNVEV (reference sequence). V trimming: 5 bases; J trimming: 9 bases; junction bases outside the gene matches: 8. The DNA of the CDR3 is TGTGCCAGCAGTCCGGGACTAGCGGGAGTTACGGCCCAGTACTTC. This encodes CASSPGLAGVTAQYF.

This chain joins TRBV6-4 and TRBJ2-7; a weak D match, TRBD1 (5 bases). The V end was cut by 0 bases, the J end by 5 bases, with 17 bases between. Per the germline V gene, CDR1 is MRHNA and CDR2 is SNTAGT. This CDR3 is built from 16 residues. The CDR3 DNA sequence: TGTGCCAGCAGTGACTCGAATGTCTCAGGGTCCCACGAGCAGTACTTC. Protein sequence: CASSDSNVSGSHEQYF.